This T cell receptor (beta chain) was profiled in a study of shared clonotypes between healthy human individuals. Running of the assay took place at deep level. Per the authors' pipeline: ImmunoSEQ output lacked quality scores and full-length reads, limiting matched filtering. Clones were sequenced by immunoSEQ multiplex PCR, and TCRdb holds only the in-frame ones, with some missing. From that table come the V and J calls and clone size; the DNA was used to work out D and trimming. The sample gives a few million clones, more than 80% of which show up once; about 0.13% is in the top ten. V shed 3 bases and J 0 bases; nucleotides not matched to a gene: 4. This CDR3 contains 16 residues. CDR1 and CDR2 from the germline V gene are SEHNR and FQNEAQ (reference sequence).

The clonotype was recovered from a man younger than 30 in good health. This chain links TRBV7-9 with TRBJ2-3, with 9 bases fitting TRBD2. Sequencing was done on a sample of naive CD4+ T cells sorted from blood. The subset was: CD45RA+ positively selected. The DNA of the CDR3 is TGTGCCAGCAGCTTCAGACTAGCGGTTAGCACAGATACGCAGTATTTT. It encodes CASSFRLAVSTDTQYF. The full variable domain, with the rest looked up from reference TRBV7-9 and TRBJ2-3, is DTGVSQNPRHKITKRGQNVTFRCDPISEHNRLYWYRQTLGQGPEFLTYFQNEAQLEKSRLLSDRFSAERPKGSFSTLEIQRTEQGDSAMYLCASSFRLAVSTDTQYFGPGTRLTVL.